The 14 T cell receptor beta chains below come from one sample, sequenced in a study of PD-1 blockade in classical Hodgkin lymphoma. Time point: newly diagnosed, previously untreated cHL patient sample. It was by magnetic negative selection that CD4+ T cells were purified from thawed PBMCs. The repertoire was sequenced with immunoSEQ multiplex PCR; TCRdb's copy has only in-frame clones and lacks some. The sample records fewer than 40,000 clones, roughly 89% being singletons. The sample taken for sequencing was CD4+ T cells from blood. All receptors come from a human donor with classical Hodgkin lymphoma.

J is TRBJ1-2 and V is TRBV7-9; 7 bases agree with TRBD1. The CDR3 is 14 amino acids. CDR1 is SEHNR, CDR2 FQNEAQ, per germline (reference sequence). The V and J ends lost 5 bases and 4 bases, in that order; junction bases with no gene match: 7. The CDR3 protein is CASSLNRDSYGYTF. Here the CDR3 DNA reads TGTGCCAGCAGCCTCAACCGGGACAGCTATGGCTACACCTTC.

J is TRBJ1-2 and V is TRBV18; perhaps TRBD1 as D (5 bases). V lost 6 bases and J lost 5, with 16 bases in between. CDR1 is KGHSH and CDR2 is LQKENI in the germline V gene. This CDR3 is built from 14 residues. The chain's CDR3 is CASSPSTGSYGYTF. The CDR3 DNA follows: TGTGCCAGCTCCCCCTCAACAGGCAGTTATGGCTACACCTTC.

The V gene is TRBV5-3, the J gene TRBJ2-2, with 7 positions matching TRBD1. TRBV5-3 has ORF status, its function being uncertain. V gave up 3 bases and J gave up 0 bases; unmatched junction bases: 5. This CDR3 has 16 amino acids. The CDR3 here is CARSYRDRTNTGELFF. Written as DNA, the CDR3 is TGTGCCAGAAGCTACCGGGACAGAACGAACACCGGGGAGCTGTTTTTT.

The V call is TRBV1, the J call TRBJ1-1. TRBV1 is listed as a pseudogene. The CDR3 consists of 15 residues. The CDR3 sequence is CTSSQDQRTPVEAFF. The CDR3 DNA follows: TGCACCAGCAGCCAAGATCAAAGGACCCCCGTTGAAGCTTTCTTT.

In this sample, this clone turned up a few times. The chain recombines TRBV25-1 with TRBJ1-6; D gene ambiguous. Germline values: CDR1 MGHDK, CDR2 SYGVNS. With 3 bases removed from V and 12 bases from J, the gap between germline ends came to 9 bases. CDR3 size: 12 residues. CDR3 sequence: CASSEGLGPLHF. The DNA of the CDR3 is TGTGCCAGCAGTGAGGGGTTGGGACCCCTCCACTTT.

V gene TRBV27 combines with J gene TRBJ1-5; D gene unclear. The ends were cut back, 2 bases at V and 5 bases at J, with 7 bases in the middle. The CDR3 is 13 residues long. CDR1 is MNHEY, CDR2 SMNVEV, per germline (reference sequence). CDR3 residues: CASSLIRDQPQHF. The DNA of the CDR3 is TGTGCCAGCAGTTTAATAAGAGATCAGCCCCAGCATTTT.

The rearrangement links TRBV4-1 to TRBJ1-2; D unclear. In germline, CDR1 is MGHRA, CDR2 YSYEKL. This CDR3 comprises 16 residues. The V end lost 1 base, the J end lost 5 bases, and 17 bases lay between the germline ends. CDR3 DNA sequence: TGCGCCAGCAGCCAAGGTATAGGGTCAGCAGGATATGGCTACACCTTC. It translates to CASSQGIGSAGYGYTF.

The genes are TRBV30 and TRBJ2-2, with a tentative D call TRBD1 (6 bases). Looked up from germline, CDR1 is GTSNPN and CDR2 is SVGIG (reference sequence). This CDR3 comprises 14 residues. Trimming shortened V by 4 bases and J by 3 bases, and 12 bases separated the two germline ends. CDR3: CAWKGETYTGELFF. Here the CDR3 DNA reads TGTGCCTGGAAGGGGGAGACGTACACCGGGGAGCTGTTTTTT.

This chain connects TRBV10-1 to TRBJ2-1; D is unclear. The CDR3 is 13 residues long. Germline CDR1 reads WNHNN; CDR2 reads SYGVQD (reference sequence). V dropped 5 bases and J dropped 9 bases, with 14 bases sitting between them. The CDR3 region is CASSSPRSPEQFF. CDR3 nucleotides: TGCGCCAGCAGTTCCCCCCGGAGCCCTGAGCAGTTCTTC.

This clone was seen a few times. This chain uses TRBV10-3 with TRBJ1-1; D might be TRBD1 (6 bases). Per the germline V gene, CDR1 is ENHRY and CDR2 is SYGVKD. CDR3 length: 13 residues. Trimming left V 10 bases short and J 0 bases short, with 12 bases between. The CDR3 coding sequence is TGTGCCACCCGACAGGACATGAACACTGAAGCTTTCTTT. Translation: CATRQDMNTEAFF.

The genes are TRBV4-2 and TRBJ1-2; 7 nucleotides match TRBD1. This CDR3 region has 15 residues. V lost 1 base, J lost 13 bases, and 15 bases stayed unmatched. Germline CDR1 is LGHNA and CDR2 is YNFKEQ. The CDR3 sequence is CASSQGRLGDSPFTF. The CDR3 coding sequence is TGTGCCAGCAGCCAAGGCCGTCTAGGGGACAGTCCGTTCACCTTC.

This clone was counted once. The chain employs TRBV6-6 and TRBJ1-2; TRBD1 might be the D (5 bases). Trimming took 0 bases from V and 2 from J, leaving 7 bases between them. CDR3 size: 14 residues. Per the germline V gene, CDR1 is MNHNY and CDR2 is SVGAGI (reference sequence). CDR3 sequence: CASSYSGGNYGYTF. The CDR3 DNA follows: TGTGCCAGCAGTTACTCGGGGGGAAACTATGGCTACACCTTC.

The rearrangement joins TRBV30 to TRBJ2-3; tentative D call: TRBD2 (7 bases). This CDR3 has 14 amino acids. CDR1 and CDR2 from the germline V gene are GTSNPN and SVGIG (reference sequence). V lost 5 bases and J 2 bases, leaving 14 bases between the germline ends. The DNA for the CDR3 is TGTGCCTGGGAACGGGGGGCCTACACAGATACGCAGTATTTT. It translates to CAWERGAYTDTQYF.

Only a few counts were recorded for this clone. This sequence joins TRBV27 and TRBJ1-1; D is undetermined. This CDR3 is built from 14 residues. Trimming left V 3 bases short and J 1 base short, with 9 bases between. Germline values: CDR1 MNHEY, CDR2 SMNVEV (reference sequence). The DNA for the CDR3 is TGTGCCAGCAGTTTCAACCTTGAGAACACTGAAGCTTTCTTT. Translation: CASSFNLENTEAFF.